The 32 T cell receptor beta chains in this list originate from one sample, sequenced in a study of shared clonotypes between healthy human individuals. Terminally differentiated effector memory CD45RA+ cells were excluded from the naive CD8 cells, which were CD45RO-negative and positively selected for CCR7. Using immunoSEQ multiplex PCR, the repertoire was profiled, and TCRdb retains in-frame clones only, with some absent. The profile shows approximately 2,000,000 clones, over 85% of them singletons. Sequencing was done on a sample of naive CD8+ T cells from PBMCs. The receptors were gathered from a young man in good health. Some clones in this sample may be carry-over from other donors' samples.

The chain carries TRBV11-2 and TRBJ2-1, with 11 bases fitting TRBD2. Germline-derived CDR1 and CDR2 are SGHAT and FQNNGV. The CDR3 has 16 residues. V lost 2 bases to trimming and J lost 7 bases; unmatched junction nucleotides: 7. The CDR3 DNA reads TGTGCCAGCAGCTTATGGGGTAGCGGGAGGGAGAATGAGCAGTTCTTC. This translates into CASSLWGSGRENEQFF. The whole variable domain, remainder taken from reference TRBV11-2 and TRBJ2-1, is EAGVAQSPRYKIIEKRQSVAFWCNPISGHATLYWYQQILGQGPKLLIQFQNNGVVDDSQLPKDRFSAERLKGVDSTLKIQPAKLEDSAVYLCASSLWGSGRENEQFFGPGTRLTVL.

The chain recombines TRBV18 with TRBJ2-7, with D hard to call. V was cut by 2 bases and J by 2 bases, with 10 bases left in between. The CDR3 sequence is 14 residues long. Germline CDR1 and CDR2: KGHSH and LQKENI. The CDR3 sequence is CASSPSKETYEQYF. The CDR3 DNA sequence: TGTGCCAGCTCACCATCTAAGGAAACCTACGAGCAGTACTTC.

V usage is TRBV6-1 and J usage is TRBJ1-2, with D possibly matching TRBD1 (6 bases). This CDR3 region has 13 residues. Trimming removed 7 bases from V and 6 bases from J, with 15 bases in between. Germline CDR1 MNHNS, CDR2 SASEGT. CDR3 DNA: TGTGCCAGCACAGAGGGGGGCCGGAATGGCTACACCTTC. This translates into CASTEGGRNGYTF.

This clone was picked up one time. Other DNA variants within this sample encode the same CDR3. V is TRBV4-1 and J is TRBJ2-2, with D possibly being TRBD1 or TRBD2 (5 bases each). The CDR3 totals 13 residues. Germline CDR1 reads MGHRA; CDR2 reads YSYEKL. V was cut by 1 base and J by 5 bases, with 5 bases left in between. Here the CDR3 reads CASSQGGTGELFF. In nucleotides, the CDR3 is TGCGCCAGCAGCCAAGGGGGGACCGGGGAGCTGTTTTTT.

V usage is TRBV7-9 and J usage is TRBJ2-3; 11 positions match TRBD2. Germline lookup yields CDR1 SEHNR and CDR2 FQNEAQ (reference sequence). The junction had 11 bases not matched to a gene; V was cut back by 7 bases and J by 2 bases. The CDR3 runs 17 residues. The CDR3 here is CASKQIAGGPNTDTQYF. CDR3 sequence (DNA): TGTGCCAGCAAGCAGATAGCGGGAGGGCCGAACACAGATACGCAGTATTTT.

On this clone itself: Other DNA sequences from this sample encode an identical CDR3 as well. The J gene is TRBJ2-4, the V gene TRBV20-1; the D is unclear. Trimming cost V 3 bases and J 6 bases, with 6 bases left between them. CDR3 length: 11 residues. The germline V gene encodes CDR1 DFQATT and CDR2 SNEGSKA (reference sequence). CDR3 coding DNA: TGCAGTGCTAGGGATGGAAACATTCAGTACTTC. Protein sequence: CSARDGNIQYF.

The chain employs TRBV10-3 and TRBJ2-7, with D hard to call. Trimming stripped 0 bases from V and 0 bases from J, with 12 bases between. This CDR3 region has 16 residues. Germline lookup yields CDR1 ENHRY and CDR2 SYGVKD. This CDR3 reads CAISESPATYSYEQYF. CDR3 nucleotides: TGTGCCATCAGTGAGTCTCCGGCCACGTACTCCTACGAGCAGTACTTC.

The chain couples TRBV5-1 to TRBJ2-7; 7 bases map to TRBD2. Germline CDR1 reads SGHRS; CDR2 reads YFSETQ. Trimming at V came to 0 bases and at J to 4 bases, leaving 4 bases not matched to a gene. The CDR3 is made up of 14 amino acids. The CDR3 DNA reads TGCGCCAGCAGCTTGGGGACTAGGGGTTACGAGCAGTACTTC. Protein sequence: CASSLGTRGYEQYF.

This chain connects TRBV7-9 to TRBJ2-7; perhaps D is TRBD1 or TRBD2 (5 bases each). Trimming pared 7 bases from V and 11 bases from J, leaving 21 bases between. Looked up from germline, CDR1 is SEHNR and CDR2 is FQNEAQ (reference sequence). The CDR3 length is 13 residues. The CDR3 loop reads CASKTGTGFVEYF. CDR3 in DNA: TGTGCCAGCAAGACCGGGACGGGATTCGTGGAGTACTTC.

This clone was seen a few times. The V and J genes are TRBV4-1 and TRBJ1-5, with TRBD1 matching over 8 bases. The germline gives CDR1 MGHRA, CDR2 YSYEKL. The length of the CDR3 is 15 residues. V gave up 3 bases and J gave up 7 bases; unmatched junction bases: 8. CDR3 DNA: TGCGCCAGCAGCCACCCGACAGGGGCTTTACAGCCCCAGCATTTT. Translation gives CASSHPTGALQPQHF.

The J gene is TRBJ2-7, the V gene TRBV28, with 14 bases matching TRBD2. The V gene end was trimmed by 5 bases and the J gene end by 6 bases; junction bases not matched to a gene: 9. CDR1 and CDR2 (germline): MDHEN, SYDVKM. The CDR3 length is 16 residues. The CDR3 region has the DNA TGTGCCAGCAGTCTGACTAGCGGGAGGGCCGGACGCGAGCAGTACTTC. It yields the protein CASSLTSGRAGREQYF.

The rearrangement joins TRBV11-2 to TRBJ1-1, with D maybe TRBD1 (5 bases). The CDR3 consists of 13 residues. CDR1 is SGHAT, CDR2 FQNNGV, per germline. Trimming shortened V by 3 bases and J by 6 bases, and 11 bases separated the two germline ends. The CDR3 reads CASSFGGTPEAFF. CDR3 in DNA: TGTGCCAGCAGCTTTGGGGGAACACCTGAAGCTTTCTTT.

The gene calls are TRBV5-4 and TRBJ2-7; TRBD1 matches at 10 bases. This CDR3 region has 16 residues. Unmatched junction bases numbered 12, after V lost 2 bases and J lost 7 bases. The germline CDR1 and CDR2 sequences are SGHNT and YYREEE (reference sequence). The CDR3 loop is CASSLDRTGGSWEQYF. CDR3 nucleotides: TGTGCCAGCAGCTTAGACAGGACAGGGGGTTCGTGGGAGCAGTACTTC.

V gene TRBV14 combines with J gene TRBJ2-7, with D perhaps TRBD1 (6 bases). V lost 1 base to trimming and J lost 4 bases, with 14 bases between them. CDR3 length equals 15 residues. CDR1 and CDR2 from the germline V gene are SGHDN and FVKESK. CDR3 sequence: CASSQVQGPGYEQYF. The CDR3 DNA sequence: TGTGCCAGCAGCCAAGTTCAGGGGCCGGGGTACGAGCAGTACTTC.

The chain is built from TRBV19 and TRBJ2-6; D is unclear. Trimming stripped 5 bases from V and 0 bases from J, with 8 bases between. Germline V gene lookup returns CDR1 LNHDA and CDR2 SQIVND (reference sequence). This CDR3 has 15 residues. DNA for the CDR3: TGTGCCAGTAGTCCATTCAGCTCTGGGGCCAACGTCCTGACTTTC. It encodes CASSPFSSGANVLTF.

CDR3 DNA sequence: TGTGCCATCAGTGGACCACAGGGTTCTGGAAACACCATATATTTT. This translates into CAISGPQGSGNTIYF. This chain uses TRBV10-3 with TRBJ1-3; D perhaps matches TRBD1 (6 bases). Trimming cost V 4 bases and J 1 base, with 11 bases left between them. In germline, CDR1 is ENHRY, CDR2 SYGVKD. The CDR3 sequence is 15 residues long.

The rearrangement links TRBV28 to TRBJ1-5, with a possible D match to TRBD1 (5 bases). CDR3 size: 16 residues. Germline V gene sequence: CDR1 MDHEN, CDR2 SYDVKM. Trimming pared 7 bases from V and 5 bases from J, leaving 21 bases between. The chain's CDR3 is CASTIPYPGADQPQHF. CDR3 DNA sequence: TGTGCCAGCACCATACCCTATCCTGGGGCAGATCAGCCCCAGCATTTT.

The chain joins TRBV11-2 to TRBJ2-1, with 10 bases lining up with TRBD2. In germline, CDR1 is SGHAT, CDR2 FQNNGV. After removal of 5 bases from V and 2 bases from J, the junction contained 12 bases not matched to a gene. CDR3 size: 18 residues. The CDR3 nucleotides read TGTGCCAGCAGCATAACTAGCGGGGTGAACCCCACCTACAATGAGCAGTTCTTC. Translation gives CASSITSGVNPTYNEQFF. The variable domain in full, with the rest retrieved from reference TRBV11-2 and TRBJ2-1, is EAGVAQSPRYKIIEKRQSVAFWCNPISGHATLYWYQQILGQGPKLLIQFQNNGVVDDSQLPKDRFSAERLKGVDSTLKIQPAKLEDSAVYLCASSITSGVNPTYNEQFFGPGTRLTVL.

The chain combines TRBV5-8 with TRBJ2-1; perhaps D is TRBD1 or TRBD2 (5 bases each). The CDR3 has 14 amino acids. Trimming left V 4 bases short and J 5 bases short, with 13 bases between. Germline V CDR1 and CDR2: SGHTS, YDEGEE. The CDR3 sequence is CASSQWGRDNEQFF. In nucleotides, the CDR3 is TGTGCCAGCAGCCAATGGGGACGGGACAATGAGCAGTTCTTC.

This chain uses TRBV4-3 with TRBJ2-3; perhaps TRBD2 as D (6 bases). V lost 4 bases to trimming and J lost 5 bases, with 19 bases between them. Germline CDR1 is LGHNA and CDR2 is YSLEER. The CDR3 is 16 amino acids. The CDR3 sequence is CASSPPGGREIDTQYF. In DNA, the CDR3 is TGCGCCAGCAGCCCGCCCGGAGGGCGTGAGATAGATACGCAGTATTTT.

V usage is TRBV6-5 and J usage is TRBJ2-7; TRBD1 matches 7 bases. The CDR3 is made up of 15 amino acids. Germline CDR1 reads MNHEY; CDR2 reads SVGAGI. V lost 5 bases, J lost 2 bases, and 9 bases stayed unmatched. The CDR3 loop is CASSPLDRPTYEQYF. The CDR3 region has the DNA TGTGCCAGCAGTCCCCTGGACAGGCCCACCTACGAGCAGTACTTC.

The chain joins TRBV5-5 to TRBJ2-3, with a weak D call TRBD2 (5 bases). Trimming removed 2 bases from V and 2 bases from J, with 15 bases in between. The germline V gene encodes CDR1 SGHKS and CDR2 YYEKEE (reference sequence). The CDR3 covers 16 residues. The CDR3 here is CASSFQRSRSTDTQYF. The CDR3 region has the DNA TGTGCCAGCAGCTTCCAGCGGAGCAGATCCACAGATACGCAGTATTTT.

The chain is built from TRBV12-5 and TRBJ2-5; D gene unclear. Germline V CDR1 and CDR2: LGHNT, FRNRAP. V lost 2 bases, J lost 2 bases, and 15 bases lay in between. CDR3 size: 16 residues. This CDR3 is CASGLSPGRGQETQYF. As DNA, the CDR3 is TGTGCTAGTGGTTTGTCCCCAGGCAGAGGACAAGAGACCCAGTACTTC. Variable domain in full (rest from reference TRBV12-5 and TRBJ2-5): DARVTQTPRHKVTEMGQEVTMRCQPILGHNTVFWYRQTMMQGLELLAYFRNRAPLDDSGMPKDRFSAEMPDATLATLKIQPSEPRDSAVYFCASGLSPGRGQETQYFGPGTRLLVL.

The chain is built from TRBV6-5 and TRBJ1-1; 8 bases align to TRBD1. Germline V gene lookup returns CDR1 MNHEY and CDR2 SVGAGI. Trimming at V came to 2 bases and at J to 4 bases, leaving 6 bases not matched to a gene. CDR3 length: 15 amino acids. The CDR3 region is CASSYLDRVATEAFF. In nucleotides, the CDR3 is TGTGCCAGCAGTTACCTGGACAGGGTGGCCACTGAAGCTTTCTTT.

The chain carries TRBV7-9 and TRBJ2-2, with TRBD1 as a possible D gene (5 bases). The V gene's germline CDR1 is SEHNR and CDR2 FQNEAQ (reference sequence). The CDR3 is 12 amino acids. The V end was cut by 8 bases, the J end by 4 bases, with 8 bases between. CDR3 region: CASSGSTGELFF. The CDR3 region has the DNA TGTGCCAGCTCAGGGTCCACCGGGGAGCTGTTTTTT.

CDR3 sequence reads: CASSPSAGDGGETQYF. CDR3 nucleotides: TGTGCCAGCAGTCCGTCAGCGGGAGATGGTGGAGAGACCCAGTACTTC. The chain combines TRBV27 with TRBJ2-5; 8 bases align to TRBD2. Germline CDR1 and CDR2: MNHEY and SMNVEV (reference sequence). V was pared by 5 bases and J by 4 bases, with 12 bases of the junction left unmatched. The CDR3 has 16 amino acids.

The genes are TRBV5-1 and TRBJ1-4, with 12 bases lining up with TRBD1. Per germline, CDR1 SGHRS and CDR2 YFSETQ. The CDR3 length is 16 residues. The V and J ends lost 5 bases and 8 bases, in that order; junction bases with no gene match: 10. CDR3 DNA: TGCGCCAGCAGTCATATGGGACAGGGGGCGCGAGAAAAACTGTTTTTT. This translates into CASSHMGQGAREKLFF.

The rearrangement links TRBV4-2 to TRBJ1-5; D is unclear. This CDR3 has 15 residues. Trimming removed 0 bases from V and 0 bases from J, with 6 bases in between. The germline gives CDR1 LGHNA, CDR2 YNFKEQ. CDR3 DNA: TGTGCCAGCAGCCAAGAGGCCCTTAGCAATCAGCCCCAGCATTTT. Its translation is CASSQEALSNQPQHF.

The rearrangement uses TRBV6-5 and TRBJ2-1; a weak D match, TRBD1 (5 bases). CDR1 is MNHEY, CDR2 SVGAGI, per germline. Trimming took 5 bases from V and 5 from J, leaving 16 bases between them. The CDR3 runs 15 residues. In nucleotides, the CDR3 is TGTGCCAGCAGTACACAGGCTTGGATGGACAATGAGCAGTTCTTC. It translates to CASSTQAWMDNEQFF.

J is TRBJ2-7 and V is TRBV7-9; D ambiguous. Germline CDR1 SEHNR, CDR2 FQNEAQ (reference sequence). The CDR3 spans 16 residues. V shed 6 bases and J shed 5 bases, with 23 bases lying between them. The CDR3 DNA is TGTGCCAGCAGTCCTATACGACCGGGCCCGGACCACGAGCAGTACTTC. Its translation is CASSPIRPGPDHEQYF. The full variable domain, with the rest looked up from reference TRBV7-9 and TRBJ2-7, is DTGVSQNPRHKITKRGQNVTFRCDPISEHNRLYWYRQTLGQGPEFLTYFQNEAQLEKSRLLSDRFSAERPKGSFSTLEIQRTEQGDSAMYLCASSPIRPGPDHEQYFGPGTRLTVT.

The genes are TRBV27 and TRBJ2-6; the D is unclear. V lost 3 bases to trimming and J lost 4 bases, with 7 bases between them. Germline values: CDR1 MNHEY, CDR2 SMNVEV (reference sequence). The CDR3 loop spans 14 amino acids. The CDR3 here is CASSFLEGANVLTF. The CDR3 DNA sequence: TGTGCCAGCAGTTTCTTAGAGGGGGCCAACGTCCTGACTTTC.

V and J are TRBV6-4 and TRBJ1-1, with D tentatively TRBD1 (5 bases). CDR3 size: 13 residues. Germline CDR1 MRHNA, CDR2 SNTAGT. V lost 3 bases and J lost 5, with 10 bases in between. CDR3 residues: CASSERWGTEAFF. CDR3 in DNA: TGTGCCAGCAGTGAGAGGTGGGGGACTGAAGCTTTCTTT.